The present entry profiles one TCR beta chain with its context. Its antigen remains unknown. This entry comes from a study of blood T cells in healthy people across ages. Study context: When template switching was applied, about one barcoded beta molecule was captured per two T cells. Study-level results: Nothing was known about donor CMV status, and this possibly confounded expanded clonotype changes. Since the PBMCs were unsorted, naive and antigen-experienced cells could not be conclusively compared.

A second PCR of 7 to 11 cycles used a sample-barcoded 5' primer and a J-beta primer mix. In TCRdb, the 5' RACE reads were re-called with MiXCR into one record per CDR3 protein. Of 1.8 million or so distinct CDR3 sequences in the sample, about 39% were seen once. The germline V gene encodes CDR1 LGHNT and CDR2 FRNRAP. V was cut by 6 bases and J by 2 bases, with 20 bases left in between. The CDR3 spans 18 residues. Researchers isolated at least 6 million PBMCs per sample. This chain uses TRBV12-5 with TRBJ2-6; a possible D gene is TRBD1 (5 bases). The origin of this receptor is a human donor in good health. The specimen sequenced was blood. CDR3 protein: CASGVRAQGLAGANVLTF. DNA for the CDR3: TGTGCTAGTGGGGTTCGAGCTCAGGGATTAGCTGGGGCCAACGTCCTGACTTTC. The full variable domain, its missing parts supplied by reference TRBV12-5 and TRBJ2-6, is DARVTQTPRHKVTEMGQEVTMRCQPILGHNTVFWYRQTMMQGLELLAYFRNRAPLDDSGMPKDRFSAEMPDATLATLKIQPSEPRDSAVYFCASGVRAQGLAGANVLTFGAGSRLTVL.